The clone carrying this T cell receptor (beta chain) was recorded many times. Its matching antigen is unknown. This sample stems from a study of CD8 T cells in ankylosing spondylitis. Scientists made TCR beta libraries using quantitative 5'-RACE with molecular barcodes. MiXCR was run by TCRdb on the 5' RACE reads, yielding one entry per CDR3 protein. The sample records about 130,000 distinct CDR3 sequences, 9.3% being singletons. The germline V gene has CDR1 DFQATT and CDR2 SNEGSKA (reference sequence). The trim removed 3 bases at V and 11 bases at J, leaving 7 bases unmatched. CDR3 length: 14 amino acids. Study-level results: Some of the motif variants had earlier been found in reactive arthritis patients' fluid and blood.

The genes are TRBV20-1 and TRBJ2-3; 14 bases are a match to TRBD2. This TCR derives from a male donor with ankylosing spondylitis or in good health (not recorded which). Sequencing was performed on blood, either unsorted or a sorted T cell fraction (not recorded which). The CDR3 is CSASGGLAGDEQYF. The CDR3 nucleotides are TGCAGTGCTAGTGGGGGACTAGCGGGAGATGAGCAGTATTTT.